Below, 9 T cell receptor beta chains from the same sample are listed, as sequenced in a study of CD8+ T cells in alopecia areata. After isolation, RNA underwent reverse transcription to generate cDNA as the sequencing template. Only in-frame clones appear in the TCRdb table, and some are missing; sequencing was by immunoSEQ multiplex PCR. The sample holds around 190,000 clones, approximately 67% seen once. Documented treatment: oral pan-JAK inhibitor, 5-10 mg twice daily. The sequencing used CD4+ T cells sorted from blood, collected around week 49, from a patient treated with tofacitinib. These receptors were obtained from a human donor with alopecia areata.

V usage is TRBV7-2 and J usage is TRBJ2-4; D is unclear. V was cut by 4 bases and J by 7 bases, with 17 bases left in between. Germline CDR1 is SGHTA and CDR2 is FQGNSA. The CDR3 has 15 residues. The CDR3 protein is CASSSSSERKNIQYF. The CDR3 coding sequence is TGTGCCAGCAGCTCCTCTTCGGAGAGGAAGAACATTCAGTACTTC.

This clone has only a few counts. The rearrangement uses TRBV30 and TRBJ2-3; D is possibly TRBD2 (5 bases). Germline lookup yields CDR1 GTSNPN and CDR2 SVGIG (reference sequence). The V gene lost 0 bases and the J gene lost 10 bases, with 17 bases spanning the gap. The CDR3 is 14 amino acids. The CDR3 DNA reads as TGTGCCTGGAGTGTTAGCGTAAACGGTGCGGCGCAGTATTTT. It yields the protein CAWSVSVNGAAQYF.

Only one count was recorded for this clone. The chain has TRBV30 and TRBJ1-5, with a tentative D call TRBD1 (5 bases). Germline CDR1 is GTSNPN and CDR2 is SVGIG (reference sequence). CDR3 length: 14 amino acids. V was clipped by 2 bases and J by 0 bases, with 8 bases between them. For the CDR3, the DNA is TGTGCCTGGAGTTTGGGGCTTAGCAATCAGCCCCAGCATTTT. Encoded protein: CAWSLGLSNQPQHF.

The chain carries TRBV15 and TRBJ1-1; 9 nucleotides agree with TRBD1. Germline V lookup: CDR1 LNHNV, CDR2 YYDKDF (reference sequence). V lost 1 base, J lost 2 bases, and 5 bases stayed unmatched. The CDR3 consists of 16 residues. The CDR3 reads CATSRGTGDRNTEAFF. The CDR3 DNA is TGTGCCACCAGCAGAGGGACAGGGGACAGAAACACTGAAGCTTTCTTT.

This chain links TRBV14 with TRBJ2-3; the D call may be TRBD1 or TRBD2 (5 bases each). CDR1 and CDR2 from the germline V gene are SGHDN and FVKESK. This CDR3 has 13 amino acids. Trimming shortened V by 4 bases and J by 3 bases, and 8 bases separated the two germline ends. In DNA form, the CDR3 reads TGTGCCAGCAGCCCTGAGGGGACAGATACGCAGTATTTT. Its protein is CASSPEGTDTQYF.

The chain couples TRBV7-9 to TRBJ2-7, with 12 bases that match TRBD2. The V gene's germline CDR1 is SEHNR and CDR2 FQNEAQ (reference sequence). The CDR3 has 16 residues. Trimming took 5 bases from V and 6 from J; bases not matched to a gene: 11. In DNA form, the CDR3 reads TGTGCCAGCAGCCGCAATGGCGGGGGACTAGCGGGCGAGCAGTACTTC. Translated, it gives CASSRNGGGLAGEQYF.

This CDR3 is CASSYKQGANDQPQHF. CDR3 coding DNA: TGTGCCAGCAGCTACAAACAGGGGGCAAACGATCAGCCCCAGCATTTT. The rearrangement links TRBV5-6 to TRBJ1-5; 9 bases are a match to TRBD1. The CDR3 extends over 16 amino acids. J gave up 5 bases and V 3 bases, and 9 bases lay outside the gene matches. The germline V gene has CDR1 SGHDT and CDR2 YYEEEE.

The V gene is TRBV7-2, the J gene TRBJ2-7; TRBD1 might be the D (5 bases). The germline V gene encodes CDR1 SGHTA and CDR2 FQGNSA. CDR3 length: 14 amino acids. V was pared by 2 bases and J by 5 bases, with 13 bases between. CDR3 sequence: CASSLPARGHEQYF. For the CDR3, the DNA is TGTGCCAGCAGCTTACCGGCTAGGGGCCACGAGCAGTACTTC.

V and J are TRBV9 and TRBJ2-5, with unresolved D. The V end was cut by 0 bases, the J end by 2 bases, with 8 bases between. CDR3 length equals 14 residues. CDR1 and CDR2 (germline): SGDLS, YYNGEE. CDR3 nucleotide sequence: TGTGCCAGCAGCGTAGCACAGAGACAAGAGACCCAGTACTTC. It yields the protein CASSVAQRQETQYF.